This TCR beta chain was captured in a study of regulatory T cells in long-lasting Graves disease. Study-wide context: Over 5 years of antithyroid drugs with positive TSH receptor antibodies was taken to mean persistent Graves' disease.

Time point reported: persistent/refractory GD, antithyroid drugs over 5 years with positive TRAb. Extracted PBMC RNA gave rise to the TCR library. An endocrinology department located in Xi'an, China, was where the patients came from. The V end was cut by 2 bases, the J end by 7 bases, with 18 bases between. There are 15 residues in the CDR3. This clonotype was seen a single time. Its antigen remains unidentified. A much larger clone sits a single nucleotide away, making a read error possible. Overall study findings and caveats: Patients with persistent disease shared some 2,900 public clonotypes, outpacing the approximately 970 shared by new patients. Rather than thyroid tissue, only peripheral blood underwent study.

Through Arm-PCR of CDR3 regions and iRepertoire HTBI primers, TCR beta libraries were built. TCRdb fed the multiplex PCR reads into MiXCR, producing one record per CDR3 protein. The profile shows 350,000 to 450,000 distinct CDR3 sequences, around 23% of them singletons. The chain employs TRBV12-3 or TRBV12-4 and TRBJ2-7; D gene ambiguous. Sequencing was performed on peripheral blood mononuclear cells (PBMCs), taken when the disease was refractory, from a patient treated with antithyroid drugs. The sequence was obtained from a female donor with Graves disease. The CDR3 loop is CASSLTTAGGREQYF. In DNA, the CDR3 is TGTGCCAGCAGTTTAACGACTGCCGGTGGTAGAGAGCAGTACTTC.